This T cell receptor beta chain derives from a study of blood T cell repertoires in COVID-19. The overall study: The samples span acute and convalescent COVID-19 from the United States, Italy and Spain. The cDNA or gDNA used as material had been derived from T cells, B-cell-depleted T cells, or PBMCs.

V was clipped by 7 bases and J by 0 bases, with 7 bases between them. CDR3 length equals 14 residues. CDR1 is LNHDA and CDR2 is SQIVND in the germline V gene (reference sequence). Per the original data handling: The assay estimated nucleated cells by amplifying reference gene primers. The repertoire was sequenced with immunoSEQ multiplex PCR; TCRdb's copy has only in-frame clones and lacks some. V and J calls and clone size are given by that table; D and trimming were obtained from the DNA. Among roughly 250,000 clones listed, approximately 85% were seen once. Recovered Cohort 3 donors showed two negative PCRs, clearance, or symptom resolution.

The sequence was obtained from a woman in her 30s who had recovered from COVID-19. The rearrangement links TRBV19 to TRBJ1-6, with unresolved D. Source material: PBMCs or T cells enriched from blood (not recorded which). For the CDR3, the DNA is TGTGCCAGTACCGGTCCCTCCTATAATTCACCCCTCCACTTT. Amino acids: CASTGPSYNSPLHF.